The next 27 T cell receptor beta chains were all read from a single sample in a study of T cells after yellow fever vaccination. TCRdb recomputed calls from the 5' RACE reads with MiXCR, one row per CDR3 protein. The sample contains fewer than 350,000 distinct CDR3 sequences, 7.5% to 9% of which appear only once. The sample consisted of PBMCs, taken on the day of the first yellow fever vaccination. The receptors derive from a man younger than 30 who received the YFV17D yellow fever vaccine.

This clonotype has a handful of counts. V gene TRBV12-3 or TRBV12-4 combines with J gene TRBJ1-6; 7 bases are shared with TRBD1. The CDR3 is 13 amino acids. V shed 2 bases, J shed 13 bases, and the junction held 5 bases outside the gene matches. The CDR3 here is CASSLRQGGPLHF. The DNA for the CDR3 is TGTGCCAGCAGTTTACGACAGGGCGGGCCCCTCCACTTT.

This clonotype was detected only a few times. This sequence joins TRBV29-1 and TRBJ1-1; TRBD1 agrees at 8 bases. This CDR3 spans 13 amino acids. V was clipped by 6 bases and J by 3 bases; unmatched bases: 6. Germline CDR1 reads SQVTM; CDR2 reads ANQGSEA. CDR3 bases: TGCAGCGTGCGGACAGGGTGGGACACTGAAGCTTTCTTT. This sequence encodes CSVRTGWDTEAFF.

There are a few counts of this clonotype. The chain carries TRBV27 and TRBJ1-5; no clear D gene. This CDR3 has 14 amino acids. Germline assignment: CDR1 MNHEY and CDR2 SMNVEV (reference sequence). V gave up 5 bases and J gave up 6 bases, with 14 bases separating them. The CDR3 region is CASSRPGEGQPQHF. The CDR3 coding sequence is TGTGCCAGCAGTCGTCCCGGGGAGGGTCAGCCCCAGCATTTT.

This clonotype was counted between two and nine times. This chain joins TRBV6-4 and TRBJ2-2; 9 bases agree with TRBD1. There are 15 residues in the CDR3. V lost 5 bases, J lost 4 bases, and 5 bases stayed unmatched. The V gene's germline CDR1 is MRHNA and CDR2 SNTAGT. CDR3 bases: TGTGCCAGCAGTACACAGGGGGCAAGCACCGGGGAGCTGTTTTTT. Protein product: CASSTQGASTGELFF.

The V call is TRBV12-3 or TRBV12-4, the J call TRBJ1-3; perhaps TRBD1 as D (6 bases). The CDR3 has 15 amino acids. Trimming left V 7 bases short and J 5 bases short, with 18 bases between. The DNA of the CDR3 is TGTGCCAGCACCTTTTTACAGGGAATGAGAAACACCATATATTTT. Translated: CASTFLQGMRNTIYF.

Of note for this clonotype: This may come from a read error, since a much larger clone is one base off. The chain links TRBV5-1 to TRBJ2-5; D call uncertain. The germline V gene has CDR1 SGHRS and CDR2 YFSETQ. There are 13 residues in the CDR3. The CDR3 protein is CASSSPYQETPYF. CDR3 sequence (DNA): TGCGCCAGCAGCTCACCGTACCAAGAGACCCCGTACTTC.

This chain joins TRBV29-1 and TRBJ2-5; D possibly uses TRBD1 or TRBD2 (6 bases each). Germline lookup yields CDR1 SQVTM and CDR2 ANQGSEA. The CDR3 contains 12 residues. V lost 6 bases to trimming and J lost 1 base, with 9 bases between them. The CDR3 DNA follows: TGCAGCGTCGGGGGCCTCCAAGAGACCCAGTACTTC. It translates to CSVGGLQETQYF.

This clonotype has just a few counts. This chain connects TRBV12-5 to TRBJ1-1; D possibly corresponds to TRBD1 (5 bases). V was cut by 9 bases and J by 11 bases, with 13 bases left in between. The CDR3 is 10 amino acids. CDR1 and CDR2 from the germline V gene are LGHNT and FRNRAP. The CDR3 coding sequence is TGTGCTAGCAAGGGGCTGGGGGCTTTCTTT. This gives the protein CASKGLGAFF.

V is TRBV20-1 and J is TRBJ2-2, with D possibly being TRBD1 (6 bases). V lost 3 bases, J lost 6 bases, and 14 bases lay in between. The CDR3 covers 14 residues. Germline-derived CDR1 and CDR2 are DFQATT and SNEGSKA (reference sequence). The CDR3 nucleotides read TGCAGTGCTAGCATGCCAGGGGATCCCGGGGAGCTGTTTTTT. Amino acid sequence: CSASMPGDPGELFF.

The sample holds a few counts of this clonotype. CDR3 coding DNA: TGTGCCAGCAGCATGGGACAGGGGGCGCGGAAGACCCAGTACTTC. Protein: CASSMGQGARKTQYF. The rearrangement joins TRBV27 to TRBJ2-5, with 12 bases lining up with TRBD1. After removal of 6 bases from V and 6 bases from J, the junction contained 8 bases not matched to a gene. This CDR3 has 15 residues. The germline gives CDR1 MNHEY, CDR2 SMNVEV (reference sequence).

This clonotype has just a few counts. This chain joins TRBV20-1 and TRBJ2-7, with 10 bases identical to TRBD1. Per germline, CDR1 DFQATT and CDR2 SNEGSKA (reference sequence). J lost 0 bases, V lost 1 base, and 6 bases had no gene match. This CDR3 has 16 residues. The CDR3 DNA follows: TGCAGTGCTAGAGGCCGCGGACAGGGGGTCTCCTACGAGCAGTACGTC. Encoded protein: CSARGRGQGVSYEQYV.

This clonotype was recorded a few times. The chain combines TRBV5-1 with TRBJ2-3; 12 bases agree with TRBD1. Germline CDR1 is SGHRS and CDR2 is YFSETQ. This CDR3 is 15 amino acids long. Trimming cost V 4 bases and J 7 bases; bases outside gene matches: 7. The CDR3 region is CASSTGTGGLNTQYF. The CDR3 region has the DNA TGCGCCAGCAGCACCGGGACAGGGGGCCTAAATACGCAGTATTTT.

This clonotype was recorded at least ten times. The rearrangement joins TRBV5-1 to TRBJ2-2; D gene ambiguous. This CDR3 contains 15 residues. The V gene lost 2 bases and the J gene lost 3 bases, with 11 bases spanning the gap. Germline loops: CDR1 SGHRS, CDR2 YFSETQ. The CDR3: CASSFRQADTGELFF. DNA of the CDR3: TGCGCCAGCAGCTTTAGGCAGGCCGACACCGGGGAGCTGTTTTTT.

This clonotype was detected a few times. V gene TRBV7-2 combines with J gene TRBJ2-3, with D possibly being TRBD2 (5 bases). The CDR3 has 17 residues. CDR1 and CDR2 (germline): SGHTA, FQGNSA. The germline V and J ends were trimmed by 5 bases and 1 base, with 19 bases remaining between them. CDR3 region: CASSRGPPLAGTDTQYF. For the CDR3, the DNA is TGTGCCAGCAGCCGTGGGCCGCCCCTAGCTGGCACAGATACGCAGTATTTT.

A few counts support this clonotype. CDR3 in DNA: TGCGCCAGCAGCCAAGATTTAGGATCTGGCTACGAGCAGTACTTC. This sequence encodes CASSQDLGSGYEQYF. The rearrangement links TRBV4-1 to TRBJ2-7; no clear D. This CDR3 has 15 amino acids. CDR1 MGHRA and CDR2 YSYEKL come from the germline V gene. V was shortened by 0 bases and J by 3 bases, with 12 bases between the two germline ends.

This clonotype was detected many times. This sequence joins TRBV15 and TRBJ1-4; tentatively, D is TRBD1 (5 bases). Deletions cut 5 bases from V and 5 bases from J, with 15 bases between. Germline V lookup: CDR1 LNHNV, CDR2 YYDKDF (reference sequence). This CDR3 spans 15 amino acids. The CDR3 DNA sequence: TGTGCCACCAGCCCCGGAGGGTGGGGCAATGAAAAACTGTTTTTT. As protein: CATSPGGWGNEKLFF.

This clonotype has just a few counts. This chain joins TRBV27 and TRBJ1-1; D is perhaps TRBD1 (5 bases). This CDR3 spans 15 amino acids. CDR1 is MNHEY, CDR2 SMNVEV, per germline (reference sequence). Deletions cut 4 bases from V and 6 bases from J, with 18 bases between. CDR3 in amino acids: CASSSDYTVGAEAFF. Written as DNA, the CDR3 is TGTGCCAGCAGTTCCGATTATACGGTAGGGGCTGAAGCTTTCTTT.

The chain carries TRBV6-5 and TRBJ2-1; unclear D gene. CDR1 is MNHEY, CDR2 SVGAGI, per germline. Trimming took off 2 bases at V and 5 bases at J, with 4 bases between the two ends. This CDR3 comprises 12 residues. CDR3 sequence: CASSYDHNEQFF. The DNA for the CDR3 is TGTGCCAGCAGTTACGATCACAATGAGCAGTTCTTC.

The V gene is TRBV10-3, the J gene TRBJ2-7; TRBD1 agrees at 9 bases. This CDR3 spans 14 amino acids. Germline CDR1 reads ENHRY; CDR2 reads SYGVKD. The V segment lost 6 bases and the J segment 4 bases; nucleotides outside the gene matches: 7. CDR3 sequence: CAISPGQGTYEQYF. CDR3 in DNA: TGTGCCATCAGCCCGGGACAGGGAACTTACGAGCAGTACTTC.

There are a few counts of this clonotype. This sequence joins TRBV18 and TRBJ1-1; a weak D match, TRBD1 (5 bases). The CDR3 is made up of 15 amino acids. The germline CDR1 and CDR2 sequences are KGHSH and LQKENI. V dropped 3 bases and J dropped 1 base, with 12 bases sitting between them. The CDR3 spells CASSPSGGGNTEAFF. Written as DNA, the CDR3 is TGTGCCAGCTCACCCTCCGGGGGAGGGAACACTGAAGCTTTCTTT.

This clonotype was observed a few times. This chain links TRBV3-1 with TRBJ1-3, with D hard to call. Germline CDR1 is LGHDT and CDR2 is YNNKEL (reference sequence). With 0 bases removed from V and 4 bases from J, the gap between germline ends came to 10 bases. This CDR3 is 15 amino acids long. This CDR3 is CASSQDGGSGNTIYF. As DNA, the CDR3 is TGTGCCAGCAGCCAAGATGGAGGGTCCGGAAACACCATATATTTT.

This clonotype was seen a handful of times. CDR3 sequence (DNA): TGTGCCAGCAGTTACATATCAGGGATCGGTGGCTACACCTTC. Amino acid sequence: CASSYISGIGGYTF. The rearrangement uses TRBV6-2 or TRBV6-3 and TRBJ1-2; tentative D call: TRBD1 (5 bases). Trimming shortened V by 2 bases and J by 7 bases, and 14 bases separated the two germline ends. Germline lookup yields CDR1 MNHEY and CDR2 SVGEGT. This CDR3 contains 14 residues.

This clonotype was seen a handful of times. V gene TRBV7-9 combines with J gene TRBJ2-3; the match to TRBD2 covers 8 bases. The CDR3 extends over 15 amino acids. V shed 5 bases, J shed 3 bases, and the junction held 7 bases outside the gene matches. CDR1 is SEHNR and CDR2 is FQNEAQ in the germline V gene (reference sequence). CDR3 protein: CASSPRPSGTDTQYF. The CDR3 DNA reads TGTGCCAGCAGCCCTCGCCCTAGCGGGACAGATACGCAGTATTTT.

The chain recombines TRBV5-1 with TRBJ2-3; TRBD2 aligns across 10 bases. The length of the CDR3 is 15 residues. Trimming cost V 0 bases and J 5 bases; bases outside gene matches: 3. From germline, CDR1 is SGHRS and CDR2 YFSETQ. In nucleotides, the CDR3 is TGCGCCAGCAGCTTGGCTAGCGGGGGTAAAGATACGCAGTATTTT. It translates to CASSLASGGKDTQYF.

This clonotype was seen more than once but under ten times. The chain carries TRBV3-1 and TRBJ2-2; 10 nucleotides line up with TRBD1. V was clipped by 1 base and J by 5 bases; unmatched bases: 4. CDR3 length: 16 residues. In germline, CDR1 is LGHDT, CDR2 YNNKEL (reference sequence). This CDR3 reads CASSQAPGQGTGELFF. The CDR3 DNA reads as TGTGCCAGCAGCCAAGCCCCGGGACAGGGGACCGGGGAGCTGTTTTTT.

The chain is built from TRBV5-1 and TRBJ1-5; D gene unclear. The CDR3 is made up of 14 amino acids. V was clipped by 0 bases and J by 5 bases, with 9 bases between them. Germline V gene sequence: CDR1 SGHRS, CDR2 YFSETQ. CDR3: CASSLDRFDQPQHF. Here the CDR3 DNA reads TGCGCCAGCAGCTTGGACAGATTTGATCAGCCCCAGCATTTT. The variable domain in full, with the rest retrieved from reference TRBV5-1 and TRBJ1-5, is KAGVTQTPRYLIKTRGQQVTLSCSPISGHRSVSWYQQTPGQGLQFLFEYFSETQRNKGNFPGRFSGRQFSNSRSEMNVSTLELGDSALYLCASSLDRFDQPQHFGDGTRLSIL.

In this sample, this clonotype turned up many times. A read error may produce the germline difference seen at one junction end. The CDR3, as DNA: TGTGCCAGCAGCCTAGCGGGGACCACAGATACGCAGTATTTT. This encodes CASSLAGTTDTQYF. The genes are TRBV7-2 and TRBJ2-3; 9 bases line up with TRBD2. Germline-derived CDR1 and CDR2 are SGHTA and FQGNSA. CDR3 length: 14 residues.